This T cell receptor (beta chain) was captured by sequencing in a study of Graves' ophthalmopathy and Graves' hyperthyroidism. Study summary: Stable hyperthyroidism referred to disease that showed no ophthalmopathy within 18 months of follow-up. General study results and limits: Blood also harbored most expanded thyroid clonotypes above 0.001 frequency.

This clonotype was counted between two and nine times. Its target is unknown. RNA transcripts were the template, and TCR beta CDR3 regions were amplified from them. HTBI primers were used in a first-round RT-PCR, which preceded a second-round multiplex PCR. From the multiplex PCR reads, TCRdb called clonotypes with MiXCR, one entry per CDR3 protein. The sample gives about 1.1 million distinct CDR3 sequences, approximately 35% of which show up once; 8.5% to 14% is in the top ten. The ends were cut back, 6 bases at V and 1 base at J, with 18 bases in the middle. Germline V gene lookup returns CDR1 MDHEN and CDR2 SYDVKM. The CDR3 runs 16 residues.

Material for sequencing was peripheral blood or thyroid tissue (not recorded which). The clonotype comes from an adult man with Graves' hyperthyroidism. V is TRBV28 and J is TRBJ1-1; D gene ambiguous. CDR3 loop: CASSRDPPRENTEAFF. CDR3 nucleotide sequence: TGTGCCAGCAGCCGAGACCCCCCTCGGGAGAACACTGAAGCTTTCTTT.